This T cell receptor (beta chain) stems from a study of CD8+CD57+ T cells in acquired aplastic anemia. Study information: DNA per sorted CD4+ or CD8+ sample ranged roughly 0.17 to 27.4 ug, averaging roughly 3.2 ug. Study observations and caveats: Patients and controls turned out to have 25 to 35 CD8+ CDR3 sequences in common.

It was genomic DNA that served as the template for profiling TCR beta VDJ and CDR3. TCRdb called the reads again in MiXCR, with one record for every CDR3 protein. In the table there are hundreds of thousands of distinct CDR3 sequences, approximately 32% of which are singletons. CD8+CD57+ cell expansion, shown by flow cytometry, had occurred in the patients selected for sequencing. As a group, the patients uniformly had severe acquired aplastic anemia. V was clipped by 3 bases and J by 5 bases, with 14 bases between them. The length of the CDR3 is 14 residues. Looked up from germline, CDR1 is LNHDA and CDR2 is SQIVND (reference sequence). This clonotype was detected many times. The antigen is undetermined.

V is TRBV19 and J is TRBJ2-7; D may match TRBD1 or TRBD2 (5 bases each). The source material was sorted CD4+, CD8+, or CD8+CD57+ T cells (not recorded which) from PBMCs. This sequence originates from a human donor with aplastic anemia. CDR3 nucleotide sequence: TGTGCCAGTAGTATGGGACCTGCGTCTGACGAGCAGTACTTC. Translated: CASSMGPASDEQYF.